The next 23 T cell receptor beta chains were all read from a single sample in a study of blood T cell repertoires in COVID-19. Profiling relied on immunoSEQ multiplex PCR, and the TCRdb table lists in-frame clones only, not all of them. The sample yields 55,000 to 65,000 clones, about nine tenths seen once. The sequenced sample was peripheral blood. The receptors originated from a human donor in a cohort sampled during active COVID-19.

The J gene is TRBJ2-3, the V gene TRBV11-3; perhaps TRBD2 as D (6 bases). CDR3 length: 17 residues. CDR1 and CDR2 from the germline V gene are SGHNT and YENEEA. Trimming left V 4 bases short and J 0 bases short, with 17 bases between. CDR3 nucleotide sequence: TGTGCCAGCAGCTCCGACTCGGGAGCGGGCAGCACAGATACGCAGTATTTT. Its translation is CASSSDSGAGSTDTQYF.

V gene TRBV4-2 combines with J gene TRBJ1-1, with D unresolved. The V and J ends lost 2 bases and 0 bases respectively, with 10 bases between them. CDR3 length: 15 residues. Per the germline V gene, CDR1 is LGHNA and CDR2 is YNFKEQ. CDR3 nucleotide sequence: TGTGCCAGCAGCCAACAGGCCCTTATGAACACTGAAGCTTTCTTT. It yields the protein CASSQQALMNTEAFF.

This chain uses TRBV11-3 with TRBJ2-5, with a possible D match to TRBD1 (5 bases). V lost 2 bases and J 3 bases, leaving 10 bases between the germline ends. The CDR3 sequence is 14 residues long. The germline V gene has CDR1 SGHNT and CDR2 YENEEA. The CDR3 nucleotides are TGTGCCAGCAGCTTATTCACCAGGGAAGAGACCCAGTACTTC. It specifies CASSLFTREETQYF.

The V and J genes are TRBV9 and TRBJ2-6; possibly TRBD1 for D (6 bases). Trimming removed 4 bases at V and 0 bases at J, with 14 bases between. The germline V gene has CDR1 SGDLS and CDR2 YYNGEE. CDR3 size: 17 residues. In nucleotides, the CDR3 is TGTGCCAGCAGCCCCTGGGACACTAGCTCTGGGGCCAACGTCCTGACTTTC. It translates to CASSPWDTSSGANVLTF.

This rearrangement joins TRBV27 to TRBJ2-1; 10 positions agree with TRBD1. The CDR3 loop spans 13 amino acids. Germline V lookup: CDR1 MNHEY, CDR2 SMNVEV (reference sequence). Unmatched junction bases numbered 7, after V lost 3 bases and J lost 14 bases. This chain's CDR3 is CASSLYPGTGEFF. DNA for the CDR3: TGTGCCAGCAGTTTGTACCCCGGGACAGGGGAGTTCTTC.

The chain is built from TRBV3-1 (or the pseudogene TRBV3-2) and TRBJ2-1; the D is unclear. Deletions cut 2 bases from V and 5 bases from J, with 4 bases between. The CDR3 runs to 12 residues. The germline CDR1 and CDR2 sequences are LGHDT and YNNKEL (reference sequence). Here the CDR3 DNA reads TGTGCCAGCAGCCAATTAGACAATGAGCAGTTCTTC. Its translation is CASSQLDNEQFF.

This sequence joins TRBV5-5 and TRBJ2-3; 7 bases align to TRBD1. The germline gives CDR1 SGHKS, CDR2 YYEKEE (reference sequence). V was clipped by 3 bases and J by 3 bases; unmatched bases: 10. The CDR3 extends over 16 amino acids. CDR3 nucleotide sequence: TGTGCCAGCAGCTCGCACCGGGACAGCCAGACAGATACGCAGTATTTT. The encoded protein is CASSSHRDSQTDTQYF.

In DNA, the CDR3 is TGTGCCAGTAGTCGGTACATCGGGACAGCCCGAAACGACGAGCAGTACTTC. Translated: CASSRYIGTARNDEQYF. V and J are TRBV19 and TRBJ2-7; 7 nucleotides agree with TRBD1. CDR1 is LNHDA, CDR2 SQIVND, per germline (reference sequence). CDR3 length: 17 amino acids. Trimming took 5 bases from V and 5 from J; bases not matched to a gene: 18.

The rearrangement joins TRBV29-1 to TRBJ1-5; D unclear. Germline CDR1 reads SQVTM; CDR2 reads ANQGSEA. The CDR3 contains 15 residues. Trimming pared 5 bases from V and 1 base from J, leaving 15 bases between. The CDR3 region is CSVQNLAGSNQPQHF. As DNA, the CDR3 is TGCAGCGTTCAAAACCTGGCGGGGAGCAATCAGCCCCAGCATTTT.

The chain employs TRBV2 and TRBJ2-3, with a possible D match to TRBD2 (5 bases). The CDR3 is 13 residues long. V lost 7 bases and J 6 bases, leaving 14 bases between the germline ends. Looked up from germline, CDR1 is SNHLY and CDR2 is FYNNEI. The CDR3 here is CASKDSYPDTQYF. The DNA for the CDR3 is TGTGCCAGCAAGGACTCCTACCCGGATACGCAGTATTTT.

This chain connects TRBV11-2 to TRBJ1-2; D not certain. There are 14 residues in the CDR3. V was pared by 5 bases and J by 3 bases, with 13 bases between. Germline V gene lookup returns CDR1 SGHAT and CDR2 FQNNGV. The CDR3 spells CASSLGSAHYGYTF. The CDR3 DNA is TGTGCCAGCAGCCTCGGGTCGGCTCACTATGGCTACACCTTC.

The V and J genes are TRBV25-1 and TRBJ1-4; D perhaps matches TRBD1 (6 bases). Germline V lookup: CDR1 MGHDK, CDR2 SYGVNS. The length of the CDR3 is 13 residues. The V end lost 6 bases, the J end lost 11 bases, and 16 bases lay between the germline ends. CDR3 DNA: TGTGCCAGCAGGAAGGGGGAATCGGCCAAACTGTTTTTT. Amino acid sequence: CASRKGESAKLFF.

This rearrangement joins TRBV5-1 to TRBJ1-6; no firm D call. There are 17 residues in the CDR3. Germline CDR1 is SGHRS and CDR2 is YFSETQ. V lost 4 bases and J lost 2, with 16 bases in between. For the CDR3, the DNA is TGCGCCAGCAGCCCCGACCCACAGCGGGCCTATAATTCACCCCTCCACTTT. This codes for CASSPDPQRAYNSPLHF.

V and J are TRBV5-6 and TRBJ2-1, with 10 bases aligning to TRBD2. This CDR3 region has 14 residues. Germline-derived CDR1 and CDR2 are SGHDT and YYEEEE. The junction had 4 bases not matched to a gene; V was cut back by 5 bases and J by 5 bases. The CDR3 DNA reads TGTGCCAGCAGGAATAGCGGGGGGAACAATGAGCAGTTCTTC. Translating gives CASRNSGGNNEQFF.

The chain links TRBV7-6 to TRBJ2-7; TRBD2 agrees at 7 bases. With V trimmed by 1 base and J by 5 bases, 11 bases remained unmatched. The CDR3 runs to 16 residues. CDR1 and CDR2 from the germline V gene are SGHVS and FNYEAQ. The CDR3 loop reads CASSLGGGRPLDEQYF. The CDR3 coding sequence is TGTGCCAGCAGCTTAGGAGGCGGGAGACCTCTCGACGAGCAGTACTTC.

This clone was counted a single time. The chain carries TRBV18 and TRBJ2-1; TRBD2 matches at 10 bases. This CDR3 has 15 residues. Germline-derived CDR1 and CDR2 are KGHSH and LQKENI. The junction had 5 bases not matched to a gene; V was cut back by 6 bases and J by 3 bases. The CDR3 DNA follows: TGTGCCAGCTCTTTCAGCGGGGGGGACTACAATGAGCAGTTCTTC. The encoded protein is CASSFSGGDYNEQFF.

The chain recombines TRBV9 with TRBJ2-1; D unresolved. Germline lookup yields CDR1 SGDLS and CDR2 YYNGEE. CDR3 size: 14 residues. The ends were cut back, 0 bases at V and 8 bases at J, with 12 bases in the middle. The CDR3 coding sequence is TGTGCCAGCAGCGTAGAGGCCTTTCGGGATGAGCAGTTCTTC. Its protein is CASSVEAFRDEQFF.

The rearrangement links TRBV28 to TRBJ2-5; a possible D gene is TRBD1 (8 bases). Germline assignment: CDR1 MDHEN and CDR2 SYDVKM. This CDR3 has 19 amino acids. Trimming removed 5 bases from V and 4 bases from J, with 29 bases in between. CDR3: CASSPRKDREGSQGETQYF. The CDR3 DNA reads TGTGCCAGCAGTCCCCGAAAGGACAGGGAGGGGTCTCAGGGAGAGACCCAGTACTTC.

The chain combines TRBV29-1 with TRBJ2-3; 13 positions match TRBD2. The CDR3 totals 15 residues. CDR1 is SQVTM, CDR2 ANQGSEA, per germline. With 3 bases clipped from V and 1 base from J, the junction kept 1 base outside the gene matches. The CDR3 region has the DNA TGCAGCGTTGACGGACTAGCGGGAGGCACAGATACGCAGTATTTT. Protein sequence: CSVDGLAGGTDTQYF.

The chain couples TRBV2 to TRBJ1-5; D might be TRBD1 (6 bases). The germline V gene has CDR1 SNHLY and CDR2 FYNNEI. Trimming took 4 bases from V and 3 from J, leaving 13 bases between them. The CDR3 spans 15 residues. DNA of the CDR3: TGTGCCAGCAGTGCCCCGGGACAATACAATCAGCCCCAGCATTTT. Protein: CASSAPGQYNQPQHF.

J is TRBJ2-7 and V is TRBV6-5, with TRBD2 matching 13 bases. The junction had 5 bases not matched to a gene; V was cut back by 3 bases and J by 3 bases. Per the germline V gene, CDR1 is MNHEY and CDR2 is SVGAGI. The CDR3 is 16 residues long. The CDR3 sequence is CASSYSWTSGGYEQYF. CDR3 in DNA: TGTGCCAGCAGTTATTCATGGACTAGCGGGGGCTACGAGCAGTACTTC.

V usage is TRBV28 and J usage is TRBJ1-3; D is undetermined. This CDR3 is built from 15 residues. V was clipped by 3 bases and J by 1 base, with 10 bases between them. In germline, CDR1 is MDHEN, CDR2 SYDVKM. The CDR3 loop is CASSFRVFSGNTIYF. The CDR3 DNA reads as TGTGCCAGCAGTTTTCGGGTCTTTTCTGGAAACACCATATATTTT.

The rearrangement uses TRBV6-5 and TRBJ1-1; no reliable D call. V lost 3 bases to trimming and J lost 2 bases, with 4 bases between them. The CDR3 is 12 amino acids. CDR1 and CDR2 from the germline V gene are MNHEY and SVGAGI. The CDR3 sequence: CASSYPNTEAFF. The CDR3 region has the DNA TGTGCCAGCAGTTATCCAAACACTGAAGCTTTCTTT.